The 27 T cell receptor beta chains reported below all come from one sample, sequenced in a study of T cell repertoires in cytomegalovirus infection. Their recognized antigens are unknown. TCRdb called the reads again in MiXCR, with one record for every CDR3 protein. The sample shows hundreds of thousands of distinct CDR3 sequences, roughly 31% of them seen only once. The sequencing here drew on cultured CD8+ T cells from PBMCs, taken from culture after CMV antigen stimulation. The receptors were sampled from a human donor in good health (CMV status not recorded). Some clones in this sample may be carry-over from other donors' samples.

J is TRBJ2-1 and V is TRBV27; D could derive from TRBD1 or TRBD2 (6 bases each). CDR1 and CDR2 (germline): MNHEY, SMNVEV (reference sequence). CDR3 length: 16 amino acids. The V end was cut by 5 bases, the J end by 3 bases, with 17 bases between. The DNA for the CDR3 is TGTGCCAGCAGTCCTGGGGACATCGGGGGCTACAATGAGCAGTTCTTC. Protein: CASSPGDIGGYNEQFF.

V gene TRBV15 combines with J gene TRBJ2-1; D perhaps matches TRBD2 (6 bases). The CDR3 length is 15 residues. Trimming left V 7 bases short and J 8 bases short, with 21 bases between. Germline CDR1 is LNHNV and CDR2 is YYDKDF (reference sequence). Here the CDR3 reads CATNYPGLPGDEQFF. Written as DNA, the CDR3 is TGTGCCACCAACTACCCGGGACTCCCGGGGGATGAGCAGTTCTTC.

J is TRBJ1-4 and V is TRBV6-4; 8 nucleotides agree with TRBD1. The CDR3 has 16 residues. V lost 3 bases and J lost 4; bases outside the gene matches: 7. From germline, CDR1 is MRHNA and CDR2 SNTAGT. In DNA, the CDR3 is TGTGCCAGCAGTGAGCCAACCACAGGGGGTAATGAAAAACTGTTTTTT. It yields the protein CASSEPTTGGNEKLFF.

This clonotype showed up just once. The chain employs TRBV27 and TRBJ1-6; D ambiguous. The CDR3 runs to 13 residues. Trimming removed 4 bases from V and 7 bases from J, with 8 bases in between. The V gene's germline CDR1 is MNHEY and CDR2 SMNVEV (reference sequence). Written as DNA, the CDR3 is TGTGCCAGCAGTTCCCGGGAGAATTCACCCCTCCACTTT. The encoded protein is CASSSRENSPLHF.

The genes are TRBV15 and TRBJ1-1; D is uncertain. V was pared by 3 bases and J by 0 bases, with 8 bases between. This CDR3 has 14 residues. Germline values: CDR1 LNHNV, CDR2 YYDKDF (reference sequence). CDR3 residues: CATSSRRLNTEAFF. The DNA for the CDR3 is TGTGCCACCAGCAGTAGACGGTTGAACACTGAAGCTTTCTTT.

The chain combines TRBV9 with TRBJ2-2, with D possibly matching TRBD1 (6 bases). The germline V gene has CDR1 SGDLS and CDR2 YYNGEE. Trimming left V 0 bases short and J 3 bases short, with 12 bases between. The CDR3 consists of 16 residues. CDR3 loop: CASSVDDRPYTGELFF. The CDR3 bases are TGTGCCAGCAGCGTAGACGACAGGCCATACACCGGGGAGCTGTTTTTT.

The genes are TRBV27 and TRBJ1-1; 7 nucleotides align to TRBD1. The germline CDR1 and CDR2 sequences are MNHEY and SMNVEV (reference sequence). The J segment lost 1 base and the V segment lost 7 bases, leaving 12 bases of the junction unmatched. The CDR3 length is 16 residues. CDR3: CASIRGTAASNTEAFF. The CDR3 DNA reads TGTGCCAGCATAAGGGGGACAGCCGCTTCGAACACTGAAGCTTTCTTT.

Turning to this clonotype: At one of its ends the junction is not consistent with the germline gene, which may arise from a read error. This chain uses TRBV11-2 with TRBJ1-4; 7 positions match TRBD1. CDR1 is SGHAT and CDR2 is FQNNGV in the germline V gene. This CDR3 contains 16 residues. The CDR3 is CAGSLGPGQYNEKLFF. CDR3 sequence (DNA): TGTGCCGGCAGCTTGGGACCGGGACAGTATAATGAAAAACTGTTTTTT. The full variable domain, completed using reference TRBV11-2 and TRBJ1-4, is EAGVAQSPRYKIIEKRQSVAFWCNPISGHATLYWYQQILGQGPKLLIQFQNNGVVDDSQLPKDRFSAERLKGVDSTLKIQPAKLEDSAVYLCAGSLGPGQYNEKLFFGSGTQLSVL.

This clonotype is a singleton in its sample. The gene calls are TRBV7-2 and TRBJ1-1; 10 bases are shared with TRBD1. Germline values: CDR1 SGHTA, CDR2 FQGNSA. Trimming at V came to 0 bases and at J to 10 bases, leaving 11 bases not matched to a gene. The CDR3 length is 16 residues. CDR3 in DNA: TGTGCCAGCAGCTTAGCGACAGGGGGCTTCCCCTGGGGAGCTTTCTTT. Encoded protein: CASSLATGGFPWGAFF.

This clonotype was counted only a few times. The rearrangement links TRBV19 to TRBJ2-7; TRBD1 aligns across 8 bases. Germline V gene data show CDR1 as LNHDA and CDR2 as SQIVND (reference sequence). The junction had 21 bases not matched to a gene; V was cut back by 5 bases and J by 3 bases. This CDR3 has 19 residues. This CDR3 reads CASSSPAPSKTGERYEQYF. The CDR3 DNA is TGTGCCAGTAGTTCACCCGCACCATCAAAGACAGGGGAACGCTACGAGCAGTACTTC.

The chain couples TRBV12-5 to TRBJ1-2; D remains ambiguous. The CDR3 consists of 12 residues. The germline CDR1 and CDR2 sequences are LGHNT and FRNRAP. V dropped 1 base and J dropped 6 bases, with 6 bases sitting between them. CDR3 region: CASGLGLDGYTF. Here the CDR3 DNA reads TGTGCTAGTGGTTTGGGACTTGATGGCTACACCTTC.

This clonotype showed up just a few times. This sequence joins TRBV7-9 and TRBJ2-1; 10 bases agree with TRBD2. Germline V gives CDR1 SEHNR, CDR2 FQNEAQ (reference sequence). V shed 5 bases and J 2 bases; nucleotides not matched to a gene: 9. CDR3 size: 17 residues. The CDR3 loop reads CASSPPLSGGAYNEQFF. Here the CDR3 DNA reads TGTGCCAGCAGCCCCCCCCTCAGCGGGGGGGCCTACAATGAGCAGTTCTTC.

In this sample, this clonotype turned up many times. The rearrangement joins TRBV12-3 or TRBV12-4 to TRBJ2-1; D is unresolved. This CDR3 region has 10 residues. V was shortened by 3 bases and J by 9 bases, with 3 bases between the two germline ends. CDR3 DNA sequence: TGTGCCAGCAGTTTGGCTGAGCAGTTCTTC. Protein sequence: CASSLAEQFF.

This chain connects TRBV4-3 to TRBJ2-4; possibly TRBD1 or TRBD2 for D (5 bases each). Between the trimmed V and J ends, which lost 0 bases and 9 bases, there was a span of 15 bases. The CDR3 loop spans 15 amino acids. Per the germline V gene, CDR1 is LGHNA and CDR2 is YSLEER. For the CDR3, the DNA is TGCGCCAGCAGCCAAGATGTATGGGGGAGCAGCATTCAGTACTTC. Residues: CASSQDVWGSSIQYF.

This sequence joins TRBV5-1 and TRBJ2-1, with 9 bases lining up with TRBD1. The V and J ends lost 5 bases and 4 bases, in that order; junction bases with no gene match: 7. The V gene's germline CDR1 is SGHRS and CDR2 YFSETQ. There are 15 residues in the CDR3. CDR3 sequence (DNA): TGCGCCAGCAGTTCCTTGGGACAGGGTTACAATGAGCAGTTCTTC. This codes for CASSSLGQGYNEQFF. Filled out from reference TRBV5-1 and TRBJ2-1, the complete variable domain reads KAGVTQTPRYLIKTRGQQVTLSCSPISGHRSVSWYQQTPGQGLQFLFEYFSETQRNKGNFPGRFSGRQFSNSRSEMNVSTLELGDSALYLCASSSLGQGYNEQFFGPGTRLTVL.

This chain links TRBV5-1 with TRBJ1-1, with TRBD1 identical over 7 bases. Germline V lookup: CDR1 SGHRS, CDR2 YFSETQ. V shed 2 bases, J shed 4 bases, and the junction held 11 bases outside the gene matches. This CDR3 is built from 16 residues. As DNA, the CDR3 is TGCGCCAGCAGCTTCGCAAGACAGGGCGGGGGCACTGAAGCTTTCTTT. It codes for CASSFARQGGGTEAFF. Variable domain in full (rest from reference TRBV5-1 and TRBJ1-1): KAGVTQTPRYLIKTRGQQVTLSCSPISGHRSVSWYQQTPGQGLQFLFEYFSETQRNKGNFPGRFSGRQFSNSRSEMNVSTLELGDSALYLCASSFARQGGGTEAFFGQGTRLTVV.

The genes are TRBV7-6 and TRBJ2-3; TRBD2 agrees at 12 bases. Germline V gene sequence: CDR1 SGHVS, CDR2 FNYEAQ. This CDR3 spans 18 amino acids. After removal of 1 base from V and 2 bases from J, the junction contained 7 bases not matched to a gene. For the CDR3, the DNA is TGTGCCAGCAGCTTAGGATGGACTAGCGGGGACGACACAGATACGCAGTATTTT. Translated: CASSLGWTSGDDTDTQYF.

This clonotype was picked up a small number of times. The chain has TRBV6-5 and TRBJ1-1, with TRBD1 identical over 7 bases. The junction had 6 bases not matched to a gene; V was cut back by 6 bases and J by 5 bases. This CDR3 comprises 13 residues. CDR1 MNHEY and CDR2 SVGAGI come from the germline V gene. The CDR3 spells CASRRQGVTEAFF. CDR3 in DNA: TGTGCCAGCAGACGACAGGGAGTGACTGAAGCTTTCTTT.

As concerns this clonotype: This may arise from a read error, as a much more abundant clone is one base away. The rearrangement links TRBV12-3 or TRBV12-4 to TRBJ1-5; D gene uncertain. This CDR3 is built from 12 residues. CDR3 DNA sequence: TGTGCCAACAGTCCGACTTATCAGCCCCAGCATTTT. This gives the protein CANSPTYQPQHF.

This chain links TRBV6-2 or TRBV6-3 with TRBJ2-7, with TRBD1 identical over 9 bases. After removal of 7 bases from V and 3 bases from J, the junction contained 4 bases not matched to a gene. Germline loops: CDR1 MNHEY, CDR2 SVGEGT. CDR3 size: 13 residues. Here the CDR3 reads CASTGTGHYEQYV. CDR3 DNA sequence: TGTGCCAGCACCGGGACAGGGCACTACGAGCAGTACGTC.

The CDR3 coding sequence is TGTGCCAGCAGCTCTCCCGGCGGGTTCTACAATGAGCAGTTCTTC. Its protein product is CASSSPGGFYNEQFF. The V call is TRBV13, the J call TRBJ2-1, with D tentatively TRBD2 (5 bases). The CDR3 spans 15 residues. V was shortened by 4 bases and J by 3 bases, with 13 bases between the two germline ends. Germline lookup yields CDR1 PRHDT and CDR2 FYEKMQ (reference sequence). Full variable domain (rest looked up from reference TRBV13 and TRBJ2-1): AAGVIQSPRHLIKEKRETATLKCYPIPRHDTVYWYQQGPGQDPQFLISFYEKMQSDKGSIPDRFSAQQFSDYHSELNMSSLELGDSALYFCASSSPGGFYNEQFFGPGTRLTVL.

The V call is TRBV29-1, the J call TRBJ2-1; 12 bases align to TRBD2. CDR3 length: 17 amino acids. Germline V lookup: CDR1 SQVTM, CDR2 ANQGSEA. J was trimmed by 0 bases and V by 1 base; bases with no gene match: 4. The CDR3 loop reads CSVEVLAGGSSYNEQFF. The CDR3 DNA follows: TGCAGCGTTGAAGTTCTAGCGGGGGGGAGCTCCTACAATGAGCAGTTCTTC.

The chain joins TRBV11-1 to TRBJ2-5; perhaps TRBD1 as D (5 bases). The CDR3 has 12 residues. V was clipped by 4 bases and J by 10 bases, with 13 bases between them. Looked up from germline, CDR1 is SGHAT and CDR2 is FQDESV (reference sequence). CDR3 loop: CASSSTQGDQYF. The CDR3 DNA sequence: TGTGCCAGCAGCTCAACCCAGGGCGACCAGTACTTC.

In its sample, this clonotype was seen many times. The V call is TRBV7-2, the J call TRBJ2-5; the D gene could be TRBD1 or TRBD2 (5 bases each). V was cut by 2 bases and J by 3 bases, with 10 bases left in between. This CDR3 contains 14 residues. Looked up from germline, CDR1 is SGHTA and CDR2 is FQGNSA. CDR3 in DNA: TGTGCCAGCAGCTTAAGAGGGGTTGAAGAGACCCAGTACTTC. Encoded protein: CASSLRGVEETQYF.

This clonotype was seen many times. The rearrangement links TRBV7-8 to TRBJ2-1, with 10 bases that match TRBD2. J gave up 8 bases and V 4 bases, and 8 bases lay outside the gene matches. The V gene's germline CDR1 is SGHVS and CDR2 FQNEAQ. This CDR3 is 15 amino acids long. This CDR3 reads CASSSSGGVGDEQFF. CDR3 DNA sequence: TGTGCCAGCAGCTCTAGCGGGGGCGTGGGGGATGAGCAGTTCTTC.

With regard to this clonotype: A much larger clone differs from this one at a single base, so this may be a read error. This chain joins TRBV7-2 and TRBJ2-7, with no clear D. Per the germline V gene, CDR1 is SGHTA and CDR2 is FQGNSA. The CDR3 spans 14 residues. CDR3: CASSLQVTLYKQYF. The CDR3 DNA follows: TGTGCCAGCAGCTTACAGGTCACCCTCTACAAGCAGTACTTC.

The V and J genes are TRBV25-1 and TRBJ2-5; D is perhaps TRBD2 (5 bases). The germline gives CDR1 MGHDK, CDR2 SYGVNS. V was pared by 0 bases and J by 5 bases, with 19 bases between. This CDR3 has 17 amino acids. CDR3 bases: TGTGCCAGCAGTGAATATCCTCCGCTCGGCCGGAGGGAGACCCAGTACTTC. Protein sequence: CASSEYPPLGRRETQYF.